Listed here is a single TCR beta chain. This entry belongs to a study of T cell changes during pregnancy in multiple sclerosis. Germline CDR1 MNHEY, CDR2 SMNVEV (reference sequence). The V end was cut by 2 bases, the J end by 7 bases, with 12 bases between. The length of the CDR3 is 13 residues. Profiling relied on immunoSEQ multiplex PCR, and the TCRdb table lists in-frame clones only, not all of them. Of under 80,000 clones listed, 85% to 95% are singletons. The source was peripheral blood, collected before pregnancy. The clonotype comes from a female donor with multiple sclerosis, enrolled in a pregnancy study. The rearrangement links TRBV27 to TRBJ2-7, with a weak D call TRBD2 (6 bases). The CDR3 sequence is CASSLGGGNEQYF. CDR3 sequence (DNA): TGTGCCAGCAGTTTAGGGGGAGGTAATGAGCAGTACTTC.